These T cell receptor beta chains were read from a single sample in a study of T-cell reconstitution after alpha-beta-depleted transplantation in children. Each CDR3 protein gets one entry after TCRdb re-called the PCR reads with MiXCR. The repertoire includes about 900,000 distinct CDR3 sequences, around 30% of them detected once, and about 28% sits in the top ten. The starting material was PBMCs, mostly from graft donor cells, obtained 360 days after TCRalphabeta/CD19-depleted stem cell transplant. The receptor source for this set is a boy less than two years old who had a stem cell transplant for SCID, so the T cells may come from the graft donor. Both conserved end residues are part of each CDR3. Each record gives: D gene, clone size, J gene, V gene, CDR3 DNA, CDR3 protein. A D gene is named only where the DNA matches it firmly. Not all rows give a size; the values are once, few, many and, for expanded clones, a class.

NA NA TRBJ2-7 TRBV5-1 TGCGCCAGCAGCTTGCTGACAGCTCTGTTCTCCTACGAGCAGTACTTC CASSLLTALFSYEQYF
TRBD2 NA TRBJ2-1 TRBV5-1 TGCGCCAGCAGCCGGGAGGGGACCGTATCCCCCAATGAGCAGTTCTTC CASSREGTVSPNEQFF
TRBD1 few TRBJ2-2 TRBV4-1 TGCGCCAGCAGCCTTCCTGGACAGGGTATCTTAACCGGGGAGCTGTTTTTT CASSLPGQGILTGELFF
TRBD1 NA TRBJ1-5 TRBV12-3/TRBV12-4 TGTGCCAGCAGTTTTGGGTTAGGACAGGGGAGGAATCAGCCCCAGCATTTT CASSFGLGQGRNQPQHF
TRBD1 NA TRBJ2-7 TRBV28 TGTGCCAGCAGTTTAATGGGGGGGACAGGGAGCTCCTACGAGCAGTACTTC CASSLMGGTGSSYEQYF
NA NA TRBJ2-1 TRBV5-5 TGTGCCAGCAGCTTCGCCCCGTCGGGTGAGCAGTTCTTC CASSFAPSGEQFF
NA NA TRBJ2-7 TRBV7-9 TGTGCCAGCAGCTCCCTCTCGGTAGAGGTACTAGGCGAGCAGTACTTC CASSSLSVEVLGEQYF
NA NA TRBJ2-3 TRBV29-1 TGCAGCGTTGAAGGGGGTGGACCAGATACGCAGTATTTT CSVEGGGPDTQYF
NA NA TRBJ2-3 TRBV3-1 TGTGCCAGCAGCCAACCAGGGACCTACACGGATACGCAGTATTTT CASSQPGTYTDTQYF
NA many TRBJ1-1 TRBV6-5 TGTGCCAGCAGTTACGTCGGGGGGGAAGCTTTCTTT CASSYVGGEAFF
TRBD2 NA TRBJ2-7 TRBV4-3 TGCGCCAGCAGCCAAGACTTTTTAGCGGGGGGGCTTCATCGCTTTTACGAGCAGTACTTC CASSQDFLAGGLHRFYEQYF
NA NA TRBJ1-5 TRBV6-8 TGTGCCGTCTTCGTCAATCTTGGGGATTTT CAVFVNLGDF
NA many TRBJ1-2 TRBV5-1 TGTGCCAGCAGTTTGGGGGAGAACTATGGCTACACCTTC CASSLGENYGYTF
NA few TRBJ2-1 TRBV28 TGTGCCAGCAGTTTAACCCCCGGGACTCTTGGTGGGCAGTTCTTC CASSLTPGTLGGQFF
NA NA TRBJ2-5 TRBV5-1 TGCGCCAGCAGCTTGGGGGACACACAAGAGACCCAGTACTTC CASSLGDTQETQYF
NA few TRBJ2-5 TRBV14 TGTGCCAGCAGCCAAGCTCCCTCGACAGGGAGGAAAGAGACCCAGTACTTC CASSQAPSTGRKETQYF
TRBD1 NA TRBJ2-1 TRBV29-1 TGCAGCGTGCTGACAGGGTTGTTTGAGCAGTTCTTC CSVLTGLFEQFF
NA NA TRBJ2-7 TRBV6-5 TGTGCCAGCAGCTTAACCGACAGATCCTACGAGCAGTACTTC CASSLTDRSYEQYF
TRBD1 NA TRBJ2-6 TRBV5-1 TGCGCTTCAACAGGGGCTAGGTCTGGGGCCAACGTCCTGACTTTC CASTGARSGANVLTF
TRBD2 NA TRBJ2-1 TRBV9 TGTGCCAGCAGCGTAGCCAGGACTAGTGTTTCAGGGCAGTTCTTC CASSVARTSVSGQFF
NA few TRBJ2-1 TRBV29-1 TGCACCGCGACAGGCTCCTACAATGAGCAGTTCTTC CTATGSYNEQFF
NA NA TRBJ2-3 TRBV20-1 TGCAGTGCTAGCCCGAATACAGATACGCAGTATTTT CSASPNTDTQYF
NA NA TRBJ2-5 TRBV20-1 TGCAGTGCTAATCGGCAAGAGACCCAGTACTTC CSANRQETQYF
TRBD1 many TRBJ2-7 TRBV10-3 TGTGCCATCAGTGACTGGACAGGGGCCTCCTACGAGCAGTACTTC CAISDWTGASYEQYF
NA few TRBJ1-1 TRBV9 TGTGCCAGCAGCGTAAGGTCAGGGGCGGCCACTGAAGCTTTCTTT CASSVRSGAATEAFF
TRBD2 NA TRBJ2-5 TRBV4-2 TGTGCCAGCAGCCAAGAAGTTGGACTAGCGTTTTACATGGGGGAGACCCAGTACTTC CASSQEVGLAFYMGETQYF
TRBD1 few TRBJ1-5 TRBV5-1 TGCGCCAGCAGCCGGACAGGGTCATATAGCAATCAGCCCCAGCATTTT CASSRTGSYSNQPQHF
NA NA TRBJ1-1 TRBV5-1 TGCGCCAGCAGCTTGTCCGCCCTCACTGAAGCTTTCTTT CASSLSALTEAFF
NA NA TRBJ2-7 TRBV10-1 TGCGCCAGCCTCTTCCCATGCGAGCAGTACTTC CASLFPCEQYF
NA few TRBJ2-1 TRBV5-4 TGTGCCAGCAGCTTGCAGCTACCGTCCTACAATGAGCAGTTCTTC CASSLQLPSYNEQFF
NA few TRBJ2-5 TRBV7-8 TGTGCCAGCAGCTACGAGGCAGGGTACACAGAGACCCAGTACTTC CASSYEAGYTETQYF
NA NA TRBJ2-6 TRBV20-1 TGCAGCCTTGAGGAGAGGGGCGTCCTGACTTTC CSLEERGVLTF
NA few TRBJ2-6 TRBV29-1 TGCAGCGTTGAATTGGGGAGCGGGGCCAACGTCCTGACTTTC CSVELGSGANVLTF
NA NA TRBJ2-5 TRBV5-1 TGCGCCAGCAGCTCGCCCGCCTCCGGGGAGACCCAGTACTTC CASSSPASGETQYF
NA many TRBJ2-1 TRBV5-1 TGTGCCAGCAGCTTAGTAGCGACAAGCTCCTACAATGAGCAGTTCTTC CASSLVATSSYNEQFF
NA few TRBJ2-7 TRBV5-1 TGCGCCAGCAGCCCATTGCAGGGACGAAGCCCCTACGAGCAGTACTTC CASSPLQGRSPYEQYF
NA NA TRBJ2-7 TRBV10-3 TGTGCCATCAGTGAGTCCAAGGGATCACAGTACTTC CAISESKGSQYF
TRBD2 few TRBJ2-1 TRBV10-3 TGTGCCATCAGTGAGTTCTGGGAGGGTGCCAATGAGCAGTTCTTC CAISEFWEGANEQFF
TRBD1 NA TRBJ2-2 TRBV6-5 TGTGCCAGCAGTTACTCTGGCGGGACAGGCTTATGGCCCGGGGAGCTGTTTTTT CASSYSGGTGLWPGELFF
TRBD1 NA TRBJ2-7 TRBV12-3/TRBV12-4 TGTGCCAGCAGTTTAATACGGACAGGGAGATACGAGCAGTACTTC CASSLIRTGRYEQYF
NA NA TRBJ2-3 TRBV29-1 TGCAGCGTTGTAGCTAGGGCTACGCAGTATTTT CSVVARATQYF
NA NA TRBJ2-6 TRBV4-1 TGCGCCAGCAGCCAAGATCAAGTAGGGTCTGGGGCCAACGTCCTGACTTTC CASSQDQVGSGANVLTF
NA few TRBJ2-7 TRBV3-1 TGTGCCAGCAGCAGAGTGGCAGATAAATACGAGCAGTACTTC CASSRVADKYEQYF
TRBD2 NA TRBJ2-7 TRBV12-3/TRBV12-4 TGTGCCAGCAGCCCCCAAGGCGGGGGTCCCTACGAGCAGTACTTC CASSPQGGGPYEQYF
NA NA TRBJ2-3 TRBV5-1 TGCGCCAGCAGCTTAAAGTCGGGAGGGGGCGCAGATACGCAGTATTTT CASSLKSGGGADTQYF
NA few TRBJ2-2 TRBV15 TGTGCCACCAGCAAGGCCGGGACACCGAACACCGGGGAGCTGTTTTTT CATSKAGTPNTGELFF
NA once TRBJ1-2 TRBV5-1 TGCGCCAGCAGCTTAGTAACGACCTCTGGCTATGGCTACACCTTC CASSLVTTSGYGYTF
TRBD1 NA TRBJ2-1 TRBV27 TGTGCCAGCAGTTCCCGGGACAGGGGGTTTGATGAGCAGTTCTTC CASSSRDRGFDEQFF
TRBD1 few TRBJ2-6 TRBV9 TGTGCCAGCAGCGCCGACACAGGGGGCGCCTGGGCCAACGTCCTGACTTTC CASSADTGGAWANVLTF
NA NA TRBJ1-2 TRBV4-1 TGCGCCAGCAGCCAAGATCATAGGGTGGCTGGCTACACCTTC CASSQDHRVAGYTF
NA NA TRBJ2-7 TRBV11-1 TGTGCCAGCAGCTTAAGCTGGGACAACTCCTACGAGCAGTACTTC CASSLSWDNSYEQYF
NA once TRBJ1-4 TRBV20-1 TGCAGTGCTAGACAGAGCAGCTCAACTAATGAAAAACTGTTTTTT CSARQSSSTNEKLFF
NA NA TRBJ2-7 TRBV12-3/TRBV12-4 TGTGCCAGCAGCTTGAGCATTAGGGCTTACGAGCAGTACTTC CASSLSIRAYEQYF
NA few TRBJ1-1 TRBV5-1 TGCGCCAGCAGCTTATGCCAGGGAGGGTGGACTGAAGCTTTCTTT CASSLCQGGWTEAFF